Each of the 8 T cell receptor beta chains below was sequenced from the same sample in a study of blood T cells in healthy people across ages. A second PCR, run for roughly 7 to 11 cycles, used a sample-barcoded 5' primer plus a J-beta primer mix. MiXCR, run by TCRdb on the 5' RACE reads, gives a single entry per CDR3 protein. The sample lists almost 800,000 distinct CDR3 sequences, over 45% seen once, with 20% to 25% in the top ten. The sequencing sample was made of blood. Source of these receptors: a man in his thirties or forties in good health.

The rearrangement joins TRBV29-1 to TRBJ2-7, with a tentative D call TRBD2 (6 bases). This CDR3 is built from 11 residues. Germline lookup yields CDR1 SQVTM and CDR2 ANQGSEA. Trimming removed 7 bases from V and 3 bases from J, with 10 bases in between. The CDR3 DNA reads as TGCAGCGGCGGGACGGACTACGAGCAGTACTTC. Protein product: CSGGTDYEQYF.

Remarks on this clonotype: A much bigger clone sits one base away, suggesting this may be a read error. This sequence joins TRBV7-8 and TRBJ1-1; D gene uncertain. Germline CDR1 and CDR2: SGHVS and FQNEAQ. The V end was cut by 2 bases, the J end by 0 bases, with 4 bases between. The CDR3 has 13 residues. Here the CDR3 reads CASSLWVNTEAFF. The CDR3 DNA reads TGTGCCAGCAGCTTATGGGTGAACACTGAAGCTTTCTTT. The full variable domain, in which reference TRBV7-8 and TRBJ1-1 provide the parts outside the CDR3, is GAGVSQSPRYKVAKRGQDVALRCDPISGHVSLFWYQQALGQGPEFLTYFQNEAQLDKSGLPSDRFFAERPEGSVSTLKIQRTQQEDSAVYLCASSLWVNTEAFFGQGTRLTVV.

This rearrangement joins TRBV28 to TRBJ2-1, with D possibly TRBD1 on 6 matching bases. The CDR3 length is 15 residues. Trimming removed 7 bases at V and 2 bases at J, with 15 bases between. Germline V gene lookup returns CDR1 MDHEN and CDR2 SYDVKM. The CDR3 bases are TGTGCCAGCAACAAACAGGGTAACCCCTACAATGAGCAGTTCTTC. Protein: CASNKQGNPYNEQFF.

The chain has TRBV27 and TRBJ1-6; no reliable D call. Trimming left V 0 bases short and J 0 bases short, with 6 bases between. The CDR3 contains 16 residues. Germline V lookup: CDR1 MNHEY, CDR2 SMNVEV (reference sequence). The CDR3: CASSLSVSSYNSPLHF. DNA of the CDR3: TGTGCCAGCAGTTTATCGGTCAGCTCCTATAATTCACCCCTCCACTTT.

The CDR3 DNA follows: TGTGCCAGTAGTATGATAGTGCAGCTTAACACTGAAGCTTTCTTT. Amino acids: CASSMIVQLNTEAFF. This sequence joins TRBV19 and TRBJ1-1; D not resolved. With 3 bases removed from V and 2 bases from J, the gap between germline ends came to 13 bases. The CDR3 consists of 15 residues. Germline loops: CDR1 LNHDA, CDR2 SQIVND (reference sequence).

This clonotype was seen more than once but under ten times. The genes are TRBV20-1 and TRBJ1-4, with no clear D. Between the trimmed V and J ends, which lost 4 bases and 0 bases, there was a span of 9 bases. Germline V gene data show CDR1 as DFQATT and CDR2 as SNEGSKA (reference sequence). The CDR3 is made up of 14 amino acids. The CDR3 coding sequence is TGCAGTGCTACTCTCACGGCAACTAATGAAAAACTGTTTTTT. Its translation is CSATLTATNEKLFF.

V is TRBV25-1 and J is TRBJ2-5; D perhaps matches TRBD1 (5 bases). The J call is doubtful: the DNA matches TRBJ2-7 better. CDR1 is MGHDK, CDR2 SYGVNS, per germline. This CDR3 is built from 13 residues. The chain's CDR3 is CASSENGAHEQYF. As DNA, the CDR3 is TGTGCCAGCAGTGAAAATGGGGCTCACGAGCAGTACTTC.

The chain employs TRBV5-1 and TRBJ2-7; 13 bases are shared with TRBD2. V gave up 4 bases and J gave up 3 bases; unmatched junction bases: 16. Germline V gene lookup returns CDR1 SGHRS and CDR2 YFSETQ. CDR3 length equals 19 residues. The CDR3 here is CASSRTDKTGTSGDYEQYF. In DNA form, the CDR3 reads TGCGCCAGCAGCAGGACAGACAAGACCGGGACTAGCGGGGACTACGAGCAGTACTTC.